Listed below are T cell receptor beta chains from one sample, sequenced in a study of blood T cells in healthy people across ages. One entry per CDR3 protein, called by TCRdb with MiXCR from the 5' RACE reads. This sample carries approximately 850,000 distinct CDR3 sequences, 58% of them seen once, and the ten largest clones take 22%. Sequenced sample: blood. The receptors stem from a man younger than 45 in good health. Each CDR3 is given with its conserved first and last residue. Fields, in order: J gene, V gene, clone size, D gene, CDR3 DNA, CDR3 protein. The D gene is left open where the match is weak. Some rows mark clone size as missing; the rest say once, few, many or name a class of expanded clone.

TRBJ2-1 TRBV6-6 few . TGTGCCAGCAGTTACGGGAGACTCAACGGGGCCTCCAATGAGCAGTTCTTC CASSYGRLNGASNEQFF
TRBJ2-1 TRBV5-1 . . TGCGCCAGCAGCTTGGACGGCCTAATGTACAACGAGCAGTTCTTC CASSLDGLMYNEQFF
TRBJ1-4 TRBV4-2 few . TGTGCCAGCAGCCGAGAAAGAGGGGCAACTAATGAAAAACTGTTTTTT CASSRERGATNEKLFF
TRBJ2-1 TRBV12-3/TRBV12-4 . TRBD2 TGTGCCAGTAGAGGTGCTAGCGGGGGGGCTTATGAGCAGTTCTTC CASRGASGGAYEQFF
TRBJ2-7 TRBV9 . . TGTGCCAGCAGCGTAGGTGGCACGTCCAACGAGCAGTACTTC CASSVGGTSNEQYF
TRBJ2-1 TRBV10-2 . . TGCGCCAGCAGTGAGTCGAACGCACCAAGAATATCCTACAATGAGCAGTTCTTC CASSESNAPRISYNEQFF
TRBJ2-1 TRBV25-1 . TRBD2 TGTGCCAGCAGCCTGGGAGGTAGCGGGTACAATGAGCAGTTCTTC CASSLGGSGYNEQFF
TRBJ1-2 TRBV7-2 . . TGTGCCAGCAGCCACCAAGTAACAGGAAACTATGGCTACACCTTC CASSHQVTGNYGYTF
TRBJ1-6 TRBV6-1 . . TGTGCCAGCAGTGAGGGACGTATGGGGGATTCACCCCTCCACTTT CASSEGRMGDSPLHF
TRBJ2-7 TRBV12-3/TRBV12-4 . TRBD1 TGTGCCAGCAGCGCTTCCGGGACAGGGCTATCCTACGAGCAGTACTTC CASSASGTGLSYEQYF
TRBJ1-2 TRBV7-2 . . TGTGCCAGCAGCTCAACGGACAGTGACCTCTATGGCTACACCTTC CASSSTDSDLYGYTF
TRBJ2-1 TRBV20-1 . . TGCAGTGCTAGTCTGCGGTGGGAGCAGTTCTTC CSASLRWEQFF
TRBJ2-7 TRBV6-1 . . TGTGCCAGCAGTGCCAAAGGTGCGGTGACGGGAGTCTACGAGCAGTACTTC CASSAKGAVTGVYEQYF
TRBJ2-5 TRBV20-1 . TRBD1 TGCAGTGCTAGAGGAGGGACAGGGGGGGGATTTTTACAAGAGACCCGGTACTTC CSARGGTGGGFLQETRYF
TRBJ2-7 TRBV6-6 . TRBD2 TGTGCCAGCAGTTACGTGCGGGGGAGATACGAGCAGTACTTC CASSYVRGRYEQYF
TRBJ2-5 TRBV2 . . TGTGCCAGGAATAGTCTGGAGACCCAGTACTTC CARNSLETQYF
TRBJ1-2 TRBV10-3 . . TGTGCCATCAGTGGAACTCGGGGGTACGGCTACACCTTC CAISGTRGYGYTF
TRBJ1-5 TRBV10-3 . . TGTGCCATCAGTGAGTCTAATGGGCTTAATCAGCCCCAGCATTTT CAISESNGLNQPQHF
TRBJ2-7 TRBV6-1 . . TGTGCCAGCAGTCAGGACCGATACAATGAGCAGTACTTC CASSQDRYNEQYF
TRBJ2-1 TRBV20-1 . TRBD1 TGCAGTGCTTGGGACAGTCGCTCCTACAATGAGCAGTTCTTC CSAWDSRSYNEQFF
TRBJ2-2 TRBV2 few . TGTGCCAGCACTAAATCGCGTGCGCGGGCCCTGGGGGAGCTGTTTTTT CASTKSRARALGELFF
TRBJ2-4 TRBV6-2/TRBV6-3 . TRBD1 TGTGCCAGCAGTTACTCAGAGACAGGGCTAGCCAAAAACATTCAGTACTTC CASSYSETGLAKNIQYF
TRBJ1-2 TRBV29-1 . . TGCAGCGCCACTTTAGGGAGCTCCTCTAACTATGGCTACACCTTC CSATLGSSSNYGYTF
TRBJ2-1 TRBV20-1 . TRBD2 TGCAGTGCTAGCGCCCCCACTAGCGGGGGCTACAATGAGCAGTTCTTC CSASAPTSGGYNEQFF
TRBJ2-7 TRBV6-6 few TRBD2 TGTGCCAGCAGTTACTCGCGGGAGGGGCAGTACTTC CASSYSREGQYF
TRBJ2-1 TRBV7-9 . TRBD2 TGTGCCAGCAGCTCCGCTATTGGGAGGGCCTACAATGAGCAGTTCTTC CASSSAIGRAYNEQFF
TRBJ2-7 TRBV7-9 few TRBD1 TGTGCCATTGAAGTCAGGGACAGGGGATTTTACGAGCAGTACTTC CAIEVRDRGFYEQYF
TRBJ2-5 TRBV7-3 . . TGTGCCAGCAGGTACCACGGGGAGACCTACGGGCAGTACTTC CASRYHGETYGQYF
TRBJ2-5 TRBV29-1 few TRBD1 TGCAGCGTTAGGACAGGGAGGGAGACCCAGTACTTC CSVRTGRETQYF